This is a list of T cell receptor beta chains from one sample in a study of CD8 T cells in Susac syndrome. TCRdb used MiXCR to reprocess the immunoSEQ multiplex PCR reads, holding one entry per CDR3 protein. The sample records 71,000 or so distinct CDR3 sequences, around 93% being singletons. The source material was CD4+ T cells from PBMCs. These receptors were collected from a human donor with Susac syndrome. Both conserved end residues are part of each CDR3. The order of the fields is V gene, J gene, clone size, D gene, CDR3 DNA, CDR3 protein. A D gene is named only where the DNA matches it firmly. Not all rows give a size; the values are once, few, many and, for expanded clones, a class.

V: TRBV9
J: TRBJ2-2
size: NA
D: NA
DNA: TGTGCCAGCAGCGCGCAGGGTATAAACACCGGGGAGCTGTTTTTT
CDR3: CASSAQGINTGELFF

V: TRBV6-6
J: TRBJ2-5
size: once
D: NA
DNA: TGTGCCACCGACCGAGGCAGGTACAGGAGTCGGGAGACCCAGTACTTC
CDR3: CATDRGRYRSRETQYF

V: TRBV14
J: TRBJ2-7
size: once
D: NA
DNA: TGTGCCAGCAGCCCTCCCTCGAGAGCGCCCTACGAGCAGTACTTC
CDR3: CASSPPSRAPYEQYF

V: TRBV9
J: TRBJ2-5
size: NA
D: NA
DNA: TGTGCCAGCAGCGTAGTATCGGGACCCGGGGAGACCCAGTACTTC
CDR3: CASSVVSGPGETQYF

V: TRBV9
J: TRBJ2-5
size: NA
D: NA
DNA: TGTGCCAGCAGCGTGCGACAAGGGATAGGGGAAGAGACCCAGTACTTC
CDR3: CASSVRQGIGEETQYF

V: TRBV7-2
J: TRBJ1-1
size: NA
D: TRBD1
DNA: TGTGCCAGCAGCCCCCCTGGGACAGCGAACACTGAAGCTTTCTTT
CDR3: CASSPPGTANTEAFF

V: TRBV3-1
J: TRBJ2-2
size: NA
D: TRBD1
DNA: TGTGCCAGCAGCCCTTGGACAGGGGGCAAAACCGGGGAGCTGTTTTTT
CDR3: CASSPWTGGKTGELFF

V: TRBV2
J: TRBJ1-1
size: NA
D: NA
DNA: TGTGCCAGCACTTTAGAGACCGCTCAAGCTTTCTTT
CDR3: CASTLETAQAFF

V: TRBV12-3/TRBV12-4
J: TRBJ2-7
size: NA
D: TRBD2
DNA: TGTGCCAGCAGTTTTCGGGGGGTAGGTGGTCGAGGCGAGCAGTACTTC
CDR3: CASSFRGVGGRGEQYF

V: TRBV5-1
J: TRBJ2-7
size: NA
D: TRBD1
DNA: TGCGCCAGCAGCGTCGCCGGGACAGCAAACTACGAGCAGTACTTC
CDR3: CASSVAGTANYEQYF

V: TRBV11-2
J: TRBJ2-3
size: once
D: NA
DNA: TGTGCCAGCAGCTCTTCAACCGCCATCACAGATACGCAGTATTTT
CDR3: CASSSSTAITDTQYF

V: TRBV6-1
J: TRBJ1-2
size: NA
D: TRBD1
DNA: TGTGCCAGCAGCTCCCCTCCCGGGACAGGACCTCTAATGGGGTATGGCTACACCTTC
CDR3: CASSSPPGTGPLMGYGYTF

V: TRBV5-1
J: TRBJ2-6
size: NA
D: NA
DNA: TGCGCCAGCAGCTTGGAACTTTCTGGGGCCAACGTCCTGACTTTC
CDR3: CASSLELSGANVLTF

V: TRBV28
J: TRBJ2-2
size: NA
D: NA
DNA: TGTGCCAGCAGAAGGGGAGGCACCGGGGAGCTGTTTTTT
CDR3: CASRRGGTGELFF

V: TRBV9
J: TRBJ1-6
size: NA
D: NA
DNA: TGTGCCAGCAGCCACTCCCAGGGTGATTCACCCCTCCACTTT
CDR3: CASSHSQGDSPLHF

V: TRBV20-1
J: TRBJ1-6
size: NA
D: TRBD1
DNA: TGCAGTGCTTATGACAGGGGAGACTCACCCCTCCACTTT
CDR3: CSAYDRGDSPLHF

V: TRBV6-5
J: TRBJ1-5
size: NA
D: NA
DNA: TGTGCCAGCAGTCTAGGACACGGGCAGCCCCAGCATTTT
CDR3: CASSLGHGQPQHF

V: TRBV30
J: TRBJ2-7
size: NA
D: TRBD2
DNA: TGTGCCTGGAGTCGAGGACTAGCGATCTACGAGCAGTACTTC
CDR3: CAWSRGLAIYEQYF

V: TRBV5-1
J: TRBJ2-7
size: NA
D: TRBD2
DNA: TGCGCCAGCAGCTTGCGGTCGGGGGGGCCTGGAGAGCAGTACTTC
CDR3: CASSLRSGGPGEQYF

V: TRBV11-2
J: TRBJ2-7
size: NA
D: TRBD2
DNA: TGTGCCAGCAGCCTAGCGGCTAGCTCCTACGAGCAGTACTTC
CDR3: CASSLAASSYEQYF